This is a list of T cell receptor beta chains from one sample in a study of CD8 T cells in Susac syndrome. One entry per CDR3 protein, called by TCRdb with MiXCR from the immunoSEQ multiplex PCR reads. The repertoire consists of some 180,000 distinct CDR3 sequences, with around nine tenths occurring once and the leading ten covering around 0.085%. The sample was CD4+ T cells from PBMCs. These receptors were collected from a human donor with Susac syndrome. The CDR3 runs from the conserved cysteine through the conserved F or W. A D gene is named only where the DNA matches it firmly. Clone size is not always given. Where it is, it says once, few, many or a class for expanded clones.

d_gene	v_gene	j_gene	abundance	CDR3aa	CDR3nt
TRBD1	TRBV19	TRBJ2-3	NA	CASIRTTGGRGTDTQYF	TGTGCCAGTATTCGGACTACAGGGGGCCGGGGCACAGATACGCAGTATTTT
TRBD2	TRBV20-1	TRBJ2-7	NA	CSATRLAGGHSYEQYF	TGCAGTGCTACTCGACTAGCGGGGGGACACTCCTACGAGCAGTACTTC
NA	TRBV11-3	TRBJ2-5	NA	CASSLGLGETQYF	TGTGCCAGCAGCTTAGGTCTGGGAGAGACCCAGTACTTC
NA	TRBV2	TRBJ2-7	NA	CASSGDQNEQYF	TGTGCCAGCAGTGGGGACCAGAATGAGCAGTACTTC
NA	TRBV5-1	TRBJ1-2	NA	CASSLTDTNYGYTF	TGCGCCAGCAGCTTGACAGATACTAACTATGGCTACACCTTC
NA	TRBV6-2/TRBV6-3	TRBJ2-5	NA	CASRTSGETQYF	TGTGCCAGCAGAACCTCCGGGGAGACCCAGTACTTC
NA	TRBV24-1	TRBJ2-3	NA	CATTDPNTDTQYF	TGTGCCACTACGGACCCAAACACAGATACGCAGTATTTT
NA	TRBV18	TRBJ2-1	NA	CASSPRGRSSYNEQFF	TGTGCCAGCTCACCACGGGGCCGCAGCTCCTACAATGAGCAGTTCTTC
NA	TRBV10-3	TRBJ2-2	NA	CAISHDESVITGELFF	TGTGCCATCAGTCACGATGAGTCTGTAATTACCGGGGAGCTGTTTTTT
TRBD1	TRBV7-2	TRBJ1-6	few	CASSVDRVSSYNSPLHF	TGTGCCAGCAGCGTCGACAGGGTCTCATCCTATAATTCACCCCTCCACTTT
TRBD1	TRBV28	TRBJ1-2	NA	CASTEGQGAGGYTF	TGTGCCAGCACCGAGGGACAGGGGGCCGGAGGCTACACCTTC
NA	TRBV3-1	TRBJ1-1	NA	CASSQAAGGTEAFF	TGTGCCAGCAGCCAAGCCGCGGGGGGCACTGAAGCTTTCTTT
TRBD1	TRBV18	TRBJ2-7	NA	CASSPRTGEDEQYF	TGTGCCAGCTCACCGAGGACAGGGGAGGACGAGCAGTACTTC
NA	TRBV4-1	TRBJ1-4	NA	CASSQEPGRVEKLFF	TGCGCCAGCAGCCAAGAGCCGGGGCGGGTTGAAAAACTGTTTTTT
NA	TRBV5-1	TRBJ2-3	NA	CASSGLRGLTDTQYF	TGCGCCAGCAGTGGGTTACGAGGGCTCACAGATACGCAGTATTTT
NA	TRBV7-8	TRBJ2-1	NA	CASSLTGTSSYNEQFF	TGTGCCAGCAGCTTAACCGGGACGAGCTCCTACAATGAGCAGTTCTTC
NA	TRBV6-5	TRBJ1-2	NA	CASSYDSGAGNYGYTF	TGTGCCAGCAGTTACGACTCAGGGGCTGGTAACTATGGCTACACCTTC
NA	TRBV4-2	TRBJ2-5	NA	CASSHPEGGTQYF	TGTGCCAGCAGCCACCCGGAAGGGGGGACCCAGTACTTC
NA	TRBV20-1	TRBJ1-5	NA	CSARAASYSNQPQHF	TGCAGTGCTAGAGCGGCGAGTTATAGCAATCAGCCCCAGCATTTT
NA	TRBV9	TRBJ2-1	NA	CASSVEIRAPYNEQFF	TGTGCCAGCAGCGTAGAAATCAGGGCCCCCTACAATGAGCAGTTCTTC
NA	TRBV20-1	TRBJ2-7	NA	CSAPGRGDSYEQYF	TGCAGTGCCCCGGGGCGGGGAGACTCCTACGAGCAGTACTTC
TRBD2	TRBV29-1	TRBJ2-1	NA	CSVGLAGVYNEQFF	TGCAGCGTTGGTCTAGCGGGAGTATATAATGAGCAGTTCTTC
TRBD2	TRBV20-1	TRBJ2-5	NA	CSAGVAGAGEETQYF	TGCAGTGCTGGGGTAGCGGGGGCCGGGGAAGAGACCCAGTACTTC
NA	TRBV5-1	TRBJ2-5	NA	CASSLVRETQYF	TGCGCCAGCAGCTTGGTAAGGGAGACCCAGTACTTC
NA	TRBV6-5	TRBJ2-7	NA	CASSPSGYVVTRQYF	TGTGCCAGCAGTCCTTCAGGGTATGTGGTGACGCGGCAGTACTTC
TRBD2	TRBV6-2/TRBV6-3	TRBJ2-1	NA	CASSSPGLAVYEQFF	TGTGCCAGCAGTTCTCCGGGACTAGCGGTTTATGAGCAGTTCTTC
TRBD2	TRBV6-1	TRBJ2-4	NA	CASSEGGGADIQYF	TGTGCCAGCAGTGAGGGCGGGGGGGCCGACATTCAGTACTTC
TRBD2	TRBV10-3	TRBJ2-3	NA	CATGLAGDTDTQYF	TGTGCCACCGGACTAGCGGGGGATACAGATACGCAGTATTTT
NA	TRBV19	TRBJ2-6	NA	CASSLKGSGANVLTF	TGTGCCAGTAGTTTAAAGGGCTCTGGGGCCAACGTCCTGACTTTC
TRBD1	TRBV20-1	TRBJ2-3	NA	CSAPGTGRVNTQYF	TGCAGTGCTCCCGGGACAGGGAGGGTCAATACGCAGTATTTT
TRBD2	TRBV10-1	TRBJ2-1	NA	CASSEVIAGDNNEQFF	TGCGCCAGCAGTGAGGTTATAGCGGGAGACAACAATGAGCAGTTCTTC
TRBD1	TRBV7-6	TRBJ1-1	few	CASSTRDRGNTEAFF	TGTGCCAGCAGCACCCGGGACAGGGGGAACACTGAAGCTTTCTTT
TRBD2	TRBV5-1	TRBJ2-1	NA	CASMPLAGSYNEQFF	TGCGCCAGCATGCCACTAGCGGGTTCCTACAATGAGCAGTTCTTC
NA	TRBV12-3/TRBV12-4	TRBJ2-7	NA	CASTSSRRVGAYEQYF	TGTGCCAGCACCTCTTCGCGACGGGTAGGAGCCTACGAGCAGTACTTC
NA	TRBV20-1	TRBJ2-5	NA	CSASAGEETQYF	TGCAGTGCTAGTGCCGGGGAAGAGACCCAGTACTTC
NA	TRBV20-1	TRBJ2-1	NA	CSARGLDNEQFF	TGCAGTGCTAGAGGACTTGACAATGAGCAGTTCTTC
TRBD2	TRBV5-1	TRBJ2-7	NA	CASSASGSRHEQYF	TGCGCCAGCAGCGCAAGCGGGAGCAGGCACGAGCAGTACTTC
NA	TRBV20-1	TRBJ2-3	NA	CSATDAVLPDTQYF	TGCAGTGCTACGGACGCCGTGCTTCCAGATACGCAGTATTTT
NA	TRBV20-1	TRBJ1-6	once	CSARDHTMSSYNSPLHF	TGCAGTGCTAGAGATCACACGATGAGCTCCTATAATTCACCCCTCCACTTT
NA	TRBV18	TRBJ2-7	NA	CASSPRTVYEQYF	TGTGCCAGCTCACCTAGGACAGTCTACGAGCAGTACTTC
TRBD2	TRBV6-1	TRBJ2-5	NA	CASSEAASGRETQYF	TGTGCCAGCAGTGAAGCGGCAAGCGGGAGGGAGACCCAGTACTTC
TRBD1	TRBV2	TRBJ1-2	NA	CASSGTGGYGYTF	TGTGCCAGCAGTGGGACAGGGGGCTATGGCTACACCTTC
TRBD2	TRBV20-1	TRBJ2-1	NA	CSGSGRAEQFF	TGCAGTGGTAGCGGGAGGGCTGAGCAGTTCTTC
NA	TRBV6-5	TRBJ2-1	NA	CASSTGPSYNEQFF	TGTGCCAGCTCAACAGGCCCTTCCTACAATGAGCAGTTCTTC
NA	TRBV25-1	TRBJ1-2	once	CASSEYGAGNGYTF	TGTGCCAGCAGTGAATATGGGGCGGGAAATGGCTACACCTTC
NA	TRBV20-1	TRBJ2-1	NA	CSAREPGPPHEQFF	TGCAGTGCTAGAGAACCCGGGCCGCCTCATGAGCAGTTCTTC
NA	TRBV7-9	TRBJ2-7	NA	CASSLDRVEQYF	TGTGCCAGCAGCTTAGACCGGGTCGAGCAGTACTTC
NA	TRBV9	TRBJ2-1	NA	CASSPLPGPDNEQFF	TGTGCCAGCAGCCCCCTTCCCGGGCCGGACAATGAGCAGTTCTTC
TRBD2	TRBV28	TRBJ2-1	NA	CASRGMGLGNNEQFF	TGTGCCAGCAGGGGAATGGGACTAGGTAACAATGAGCAGTTCTTC
NA	TRBV3-1	TRBJ2-5	NA	CASSHHLQETQYF	TGTGCCAGCAGCCACCATCTCCAAGAGACCCAGTACTTC
NA	TRBV20-1	TRBJ2-5	NA	CSASGGETQYF	TGCAGTGCTAGCGGGGGAGAGACCCAGTACTTC
NA	TRBV4-1	TRBJ2-4	NA	CASSQEEGTGEFIQYF	TGCGCCAGCAGCCAAGAGGAAGGGACGGGAGAATTCATTCAGTACTTC
NA	TRBV6-5	TRBJ2-3	NA	CASSRPATDTQYF	TGTGCCAGCAGCCGACCAGCCACAGATACGCAGTATTTT
NA	TRBV9	TRBJ1-2	few	CASSVGGAGGYTF	TGTGCCAGCAGCGTTGGAGGGGCTGGGGGCTACACCTTC
NA	TRBV20-1	TRBJ1-1	once	CSATPDRSNTEAFF	TGCAGTGCTACACCGGACAGATCGAACACTGAAGCTTTCTTT